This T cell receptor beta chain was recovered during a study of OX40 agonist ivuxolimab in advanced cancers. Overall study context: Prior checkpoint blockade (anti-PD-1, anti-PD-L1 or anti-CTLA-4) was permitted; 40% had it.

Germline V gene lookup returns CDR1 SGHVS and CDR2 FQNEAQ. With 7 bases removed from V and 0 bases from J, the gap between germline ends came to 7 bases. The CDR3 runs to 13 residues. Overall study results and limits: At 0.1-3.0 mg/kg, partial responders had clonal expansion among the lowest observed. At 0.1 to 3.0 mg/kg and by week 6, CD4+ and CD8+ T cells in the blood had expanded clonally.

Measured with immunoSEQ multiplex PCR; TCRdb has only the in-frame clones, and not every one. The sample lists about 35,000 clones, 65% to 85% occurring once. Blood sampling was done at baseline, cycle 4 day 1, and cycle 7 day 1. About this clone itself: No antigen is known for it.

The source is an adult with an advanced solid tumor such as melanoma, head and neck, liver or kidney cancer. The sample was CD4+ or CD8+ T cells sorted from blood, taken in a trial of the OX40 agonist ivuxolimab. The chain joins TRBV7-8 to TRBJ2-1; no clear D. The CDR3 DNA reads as TGTGCCAGCACCGCGACCTCCTACAATGAGCAGTTCTTC. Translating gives CASTATSYNEQFF.